Each of the 21 T cell receptor beta chains below was sequenced from the same sample in a study of cytomegalovirus exposure and HLA in healthy donors. 60 Vbeta and 13 Jbeta primers were used in PCR. Method: immunoSEQ multiplex PCR; TCRdb's copy keeps in-frame clones and lacks some. The data hold around 100,000 clones, with 81% observed a single time. Sequenced input: PBMCs. These receptors were obtained from a woman aged 70-85 years in good health and CMV-seropositive.

The chain has TRBV19 and TRBJ1-6; 9 bases fit TRBD1. J lost 9 bases, V lost 8 bases, and 5 bases had no gene match. CDR1 and CDR2 from the germline V gene are LNHDA and SQIVND (reference sequence). The CDR3 has 13 residues. Written as DNA, the CDR3 is TGTGCCAGTCGACCGGGACAGGGTTCACCCCTCCACTTT. This translates into CASRPGQGSPLHF.

In regard to this clone: One junction end does not reproduce the germline sequence, and a read error may be involved. The rearrangement joins TRBV7-9 to TRBJ2-7; 9 bases are shared with TRBD2. The CDR3 runs to 19 residues. CDR1 is SEHNR and CDR2 is FQNEAQ in the germline V gene (reference sequence). The chain's CDR3 is CSSSSGGLAAARGSYEQYF. DNA for the CDR3: TGTTCCAGCAGCTCAGGGGGACTAGCAGCCGCTCGGGGATCCTACGAGCAGTACTTC.

The rearrangement uses TRBV15 and TRBJ2-5; perhaps TRBD2 as D (5 bases). The J call may be faulty, since TRBJ2-7 better matches the DNA end. This CDR3 is 14 amino acids long. Looked up from germline, CDR1 is LNHNV and CDR2 is YYDKDF (reference sequence). The CDR3 sequence is CATSRDPGSYEQYF. In nucleotides, the CDR3 is TGTGCCACCAGCAGAGATCCGGGGTCCTACGAGCAGTACTTC.

The chain uses TRBV23-1 and TRBJ2-7; the match to TRBD2 covers 8 bases. TRBV23-1 is an ORF, and what it does is uncertain. J lost 6 bases, V lost 0 bases, and 4 bases had no gene match. The CDR3 is 14 residues long. DNA of the CDR3: TGCGCCAGCAGTCAATCAGCGGGGGTGCGCGAGCAGTACTTC. Protein product: CASSQSAGVREQYF.

The rearrangement joins TRBV7-2 to TRBJ2-5, with 7 bases that match TRBD2. The germline V gene has CDR1 SGHTA and CDR2 FQGNSA. This CDR3 spans 15 amino acids. Unmatched junction bases numbered 11, after V lost 5 bases and J lost 5 bases. DNA of the CDR3: TGTGCCAGCAGCCCCGACGGGGGGTCAGCGGAGACCCAGTACTTC. Residues: CASSPDGGSAETQYF. The full variable domain, completed using reference TRBV7-2 and TRBJ2-5, is GAGVSQSPSNKVTEKGKDVELRCDPISGHTALYWYRQSLGQGLEFLIYFQGNSAPDKSGLPSDRFSAERTGGSVSTLTIQRTQQEDSAVYLCASSPDGGSAETQYFGPGTRLLVL.

The rearrangement joins TRBV7-2 to TRBJ2-7; D unclear. Germline V lookup: CDR1 SGHTA, CDR2 FQGNSA. The CDR3 runs to 14 residues. Trimming cost V 7 bases and J 0 bases, with 13 bases left between them. CDR3 DNA: TGTGCCAGCACCCCCCGGGTAGACTCCTACGAGCAGTACTTC. It specifies CASTPRVDSYEQYF.

This chain uses TRBV7-9 with TRBJ1-3; D is possibly TRBD1 (6 bases). This CDR3 has 15 residues. With 6 bases removed from V and 4 bases from J, the gap between germline ends came to 16 bases. Germline CDR1 SEHNR, CDR2 FQNEAQ (reference sequence). The CDR3 spells CASRVAGVEGNTIYF. The CDR3 nucleotides read TGTGCCAGCAGAGTTGCAGGGGTCGAGGGAAACACCATATATTTT.

The chain carries TRBV5-8 and TRBJ2-1; D ambiguous. The CDR3 totals 13 residues. V lost 1 base and J lost 2, with 4 bases in between. Germline V gene lookup returns CDR1 SGHTS and CDR2 YDEGEE. CDR3 in DNA: TGTGCCAGCAGCTTGCTCCCCTACAATGAGCAGTTCTTC. This translates into CASSLLPYNEQFF. The full variable domain, in which reference TRBV5-8 and TRBJ2-1 provide the parts outside the CDR3, is EAGVTQSPTHLIKTRGQQATLRCSPISGHTSVYWYQQALGLGLQFLLWYDEGEERNRGNFPPRFSGRQFPNYSSELNVNALELEDSALYLCASSLLPYNEQFFGPGTRLTVL.

This chain uses TRBV5-8 with TRBJ2-7; a weak D match, TRBD1 (6 bases). This CDR3 region has 14 residues. Germline V lookup: CDR1 SGHTS, CDR2 YDEGEE. V was trimmed by 4 bases and J by 4 bases, leaving 15 bases between them. The CDR3 DNA is TGTGCCAGCAGCGAGGTAGGGGGACGTTACGAGCAGTACTTC. Translation gives CASSEVGGRYEQYF.

This clone has only one observation. The rearrangement uses TRBV7-8 and TRBJ2-7; D call uncertain. The CDR3 has 12 amino acids. CDR1 and CDR2 from the germline V gene are SGHVS and FQNEAQ. V was pared by 1 base and J by 8 bases, with 9 bases between. CDR3 DNA sequence: TGTGCCAGCAGCTTAGTGGCACAAAAGCAGTACTTC. Translation: CASSLVAQKQYF.

The chain couples TRBV5-1 to TRBJ2-5; 10 bases line up with TRBD1. Near its end, the DNA agrees better with TRBJ2-7, so the J call may be wrong. Per germline, CDR1 SGHRS and CDR2 YFSETQ. The CDR3 totals 15 residues. In nucleotides, the CDR3 is TGCGCCAGCAGCTTGGCGGGACAGGGGTTATACGAGCAGTACTTC. Its protein product is CASSLAGQGLYEQYF.

The chain carries TRBV7-8 and TRBJ2-7; tentative D call: TRBD2 (6 bases). CDR1 SGHVS and CDR2 FQNEAQ come from the germline V gene. The CDR3 totals 15 residues. Trimming pared 4 bases from V and 1 base from J, leaving 14 bases between. CDR3 bases: TGTGCCAGCAGCTACGCTACGGGACTTTCCTACGAGCAGTACTTC. This gives the protein CASSYATGLSYEQYF.

The V call is TRBV30, the J call TRBJ1-5, with 10 positions matching TRBD1. Looked up from germline, CDR1 is GTSNPN and CDR2 is SVGIG (reference sequence). Losses at the gene ends were 1 base for V and 4 bases for J; bases not matched to a gene: 7. CDR3 length equals 16 residues. The CDR3 reads CAWSARGQGINQPQHF. The CDR3 region has the DNA TGTGCCTGGAGTGCCCGGGGACAGGGGATAAATCAGCCCCAGCATTTT.

V and J are TRBV4-1 and TRBJ2-1; tentatively, D is TRBD2 (6 bases). Trimming took off 4 bases at V and 8 bases at J, with 15 bases between the two ends. The CDR3 is 14 residues long. From germline, CDR1 is MGHRA and CDR2 YSYEKL. CDR3 coding DNA: TGCGCCAGCAGCCGGCTCGATGGGGGGTATGAGCAGTTCTTC. Protein product: CASSRLDGGYEQFF.

This clone was detected once. The chain is built from TRBV15 and TRBJ2-5; D is possibly TRBD1 (6 bases). The CDR3 contains 13 residues. Germline V lookup: CDR1 LNHNV, CDR2 YYDKDF (reference sequence). V lost 6 bases and J 0 bases, leaving 8 bases between the germline ends. The DNA for the CDR3 is TGTGCCACCAGTACAGGGTACCAAGAGACCCAGTACTTC. Amino acid sequence: CATSTGYQETQYF. Full variable domain (remainder filled in from reference TRBV15 and TRBJ2-5): DAMVIQNPRYQVTQFGKPVTLSCSQTLNHNVMYWYQQKSSQAPKLLFHYYDKDFNNEADTPDNFQSRRPNTSFCFLDIRSPGLGDTAMYLCATSTGYQETQYFGPGTRLLVL.

CDR3 region: CARGTSGRNEQFF. The DNA of the CDR3 is TGTGCCAGAGGGACTAGCGGGAGGAATGAGCAGTTCTTC. The chain recombines TRBV2 with TRBJ2-1; TRBD2 matches at 15 bases. Looked up from germline, CDR1 is SNHLY and CDR2 is FYNNEI. After removal of 9 bases from V and 7 bases from J, the junction contained 1 base not matched to a gene. The length of the CDR3 is 13 residues.

The chain joins TRBV6-5 to TRBJ2-7, with D hard to call. The germline V gene has CDR1 MNHEY and CDR2 SVGAGI. The CDR3 sequence is 13 residues long. Between the trimmed V and J ends, which lost 4 bases and 5 bases, there was a span of 12 bases. This CDR3 is CASSSGKLDEQYF. CDR3 in DNA: TGTGCCAGCAGTTCAGGCAAGCTCGACGAGCAGTACTTC.

V usage is TRBV30 and J usage is TRBJ1-1; 11 bases align to TRBD1. The CDR3 is 18 amino acids. V lost 2 bases, J lost 3 bases, and 14 bases stayed unmatched. CDR1 is GTSNPN, CDR2 SVGIG, per germline (reference sequence). The CDR3 spells CAWSLSHRTGGADTEAFF. CDR3 nucleotides: TGTGCCTGGAGTCTGAGCCACCGGACAGGGGGCGCGGACACTGAAGCTTTCTTT.

This chain joins TRBV7-2 and TRBJ2-7; 12 bases agree with TRBD2. Unmatched junction bases numbered 11, after V lost 5 bases and J lost 6 bases. Germline loops: CDR1 SGHTA, CDR2 FQGNSA. The CDR3 loop spans 16 amino acids. The DNA of the CDR3 is TGTGCCAGCAGCCGCCCAGCTAGCGGGAGGGCGGGCGAGCAGTACTTC. It specifies CASSRPASGRAGEQYF.

The chain couples TRBV15 to TRBJ2-7; 9 positions agree with TRBD1. The CDR3 is 17 amino acids. V shed 0 bases, J shed 2 bases, and the junction held 8 bases outside the gene matches. Germline CDR1 reads LNHNV; CDR2 reads YYDKDF (reference sequence). The CDR3 here is CATSREIRTGEPYEQYF. The DNA for the CDR3 is TGTGCCACCAGCAGAGAAATCCGGACAGGGGAACCCTACGAGCAGTACTTC.

Comment on this clone: The junction departs from the called germline gene at one end, perhaps through a read error. The V call is TRBV5-1, the J call TRBJ1-4, with 8 nucleotides matching TRBD1. CDR1 and CDR2 from the germline V gene are SGHRS and YFSETQ. This CDR3 comprises 15 residues. CDR3: CASSVQGGNNGKLFF. The CDR3 DNA is TGCGCCAGCAGCGTACAGGGGGGGAACAATGGAAAACTGTTTTTT.